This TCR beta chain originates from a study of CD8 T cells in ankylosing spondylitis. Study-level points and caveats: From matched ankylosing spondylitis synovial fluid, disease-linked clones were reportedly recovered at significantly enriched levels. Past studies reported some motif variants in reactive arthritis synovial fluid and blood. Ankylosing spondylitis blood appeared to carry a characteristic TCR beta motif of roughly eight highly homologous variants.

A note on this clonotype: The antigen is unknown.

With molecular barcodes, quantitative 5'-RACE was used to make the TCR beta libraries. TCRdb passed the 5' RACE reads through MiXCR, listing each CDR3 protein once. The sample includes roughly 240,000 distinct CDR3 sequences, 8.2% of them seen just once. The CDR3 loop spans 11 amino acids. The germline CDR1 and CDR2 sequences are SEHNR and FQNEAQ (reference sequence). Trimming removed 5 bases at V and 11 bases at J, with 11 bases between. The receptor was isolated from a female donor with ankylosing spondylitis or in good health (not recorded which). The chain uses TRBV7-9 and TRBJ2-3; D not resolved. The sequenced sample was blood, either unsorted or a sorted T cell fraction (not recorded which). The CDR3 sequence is CASSPSVLQYF. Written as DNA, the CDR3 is TGTGCCAGCAGCCCTAGTGTCCTGCAGTATTTT.